This is a list of T cell receptor beta chains from one sample in a study of beta chain features in type 1 diabetes. Produced via immunoSEQ multiplex PCR; TCRdb's table is partial and in-frame only. The table shows 150,000 or so clones, with 9% to 9.5% occurring only once. The sample taken for sequencing was central memory CD4+ T cells from blood. Source of these receptors: a man aged 18 to 30 in good health. CDR3s include the opening cysteine and the closing phenylalanine or tryptophan. The D gene is left open where the match is weak. Part of the rows lack a size; the others show once, few, many or a class for expanded clones.

v_call,clone_size,d_call,j_call,cdr3_aa,cdr3_nt
TRBV11-1,-,-,TRBJ2-3,CASTSRVFGTDTQYF,TGTGCCAGCACCTCCAGGGTCTTCGGCACAGATACGCAGTATTTT
TRBV6-5,few,-,TRBJ1-3,CASSLGRGPGNTIYF,TGTGCCAGCAGTCTCGGTCGTGGGCCTGGAAACACCATATATTTT
TRBV6-1,-,-,TRBJ2-1,CASREVGLYNEQFF,TGTGCCAGCAGGGAGGTAGGGCTCTACAATGAGCAGTTCTTC
TRBV11-2,-,-,TRBJ1-2,CASSGGNLNSGYTF,TGTGCCAGCAGCGGAGGGAATTTGAACAGCGGCTACACCTTC
TRBV4-3,-,TRBD2,TRBJ2-1,CASRKVGLADNEQFF,TGCGCCAGCAGAAAGGTGGGACTAGCGGACAATGAGCAGTTCTTC
TRBV11-2,many,-,TRBJ2-5,CASSRDWETQYF,TGTGCCAGCAGCAGAGACTGGGAGACCCAGTACTTC
TRBV7-2,few,-,TRBJ2-3,CASSPSNLDTQYF,TGTGCCAGCAGCCCCTCGAACTTGGATACGCAGTATTTT
TRBV7-9,few,TRBD1,TRBJ2-5,CASSFRGTEEETQYF,TGTGCCAGCAGCTTTAGGGGGACAGAAGAAGAGACCCAGTACTTC
TRBV6-6,few,TRBD1,TRBJ1-3,CASSQQGANTIYF,TGTGCCAGCAGTCAACAGGGGGCAAACACCATATATTTT
TRBV28,-,-,TRBJ1-4,CASMGATNEKLFF,TGTGCCAGCATGGGGGCGACTAATGAAAAACTGTTTTTT
TRBV5-6,-,TRBD1,TRBJ2-4,CASSVTGTGGAGNIQYF,TGTGCCAGCAGCGTAACCGGGACAGGGGGCGCCGGAAACATTCAGTACTTC
TRBV11-2,few,-,TRBJ2-1,CASSPYFDEQFF,TGTGCCAGCAGCCCTTACTTCGATGAGCAGTTCTTC
TRBV5-6,-,TRBD1,TRBJ2-5,CASSGDREGSRETQYF,TGTGCCAGCAGCGGGGACAGGGAAGGGAGTAGAGAGACCCAGTACTTC
TRBV2,few,TRBD1,TRBJ1-4,CASSTGGRANEKLFF,TGTGCCAGCAGTACAGGGGGACGGGCTAATGAAAAACTGTTTTTT
TRBV20-1,-,TRBD1,TRBJ2-7,CSALQGARQYF,TGCAGTGCTCTTCAGGGGGCCCGGCAGTACTTC
TRBV7-9,many,-,TRBJ2-5,CASTPGAGALTQYF,TGTGCCAGCACCCCCGGGGCGGGGGCCTTAACCCAGTACTTC
TRBV7-8,-,-,TRBJ2-2,CASSLVPGRYTGELFF,TGTGCCAGCAGCTTAGTACCAGGGCGTTACACCGGGGAGCTGTTTTTT
TRBV4-3,few,TRBD2,TRBJ2-1,CASSQTSGGNNEQFF,TGCGCCAGCAGCCAGACTAGCGGGGGAAACAATGAGCAGTTCTTC
TRBV5-4,-,-,TRBJ2-1,CASSSRRAKYNEQFF,TGTGCCAGCAGCTCCCGGAGGGCGAAGTACAATGAGCAGTTCTTC
TRBV6-1,few,-,TRBJ2-7,CASSFSTTGTYEQYF,TGTGCCAGCAGTTTTTCGACGACAGGAACCTACGAGCAGTACTTC